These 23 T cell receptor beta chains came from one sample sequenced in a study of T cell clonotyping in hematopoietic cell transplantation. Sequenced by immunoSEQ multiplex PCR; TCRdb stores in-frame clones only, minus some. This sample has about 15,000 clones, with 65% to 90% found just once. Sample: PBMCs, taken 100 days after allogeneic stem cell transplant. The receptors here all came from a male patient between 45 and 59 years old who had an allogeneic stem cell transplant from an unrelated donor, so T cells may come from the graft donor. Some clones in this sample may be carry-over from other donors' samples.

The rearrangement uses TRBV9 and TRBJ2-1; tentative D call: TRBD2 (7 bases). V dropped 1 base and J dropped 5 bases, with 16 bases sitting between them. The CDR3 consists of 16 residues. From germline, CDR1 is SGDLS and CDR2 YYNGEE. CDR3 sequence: CASSVTSAGAHNEQFF. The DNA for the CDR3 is TGTGCCAGCAGCGTAACATCCGCGGGGGCACACAATGAGCAGTTCTTC.

The CDR3 DNA reads as TGCGCCAGCAGCCCCCCCACCCTAAGAAGGGGTCGTCACTATGGCTACACCTTC. Translation gives CASSPPTLRRGRHYGYTF. The chain combines TRBV4-1 with TRBJ1-2; D may be TRBD1 (5 bases). Germline loops: CDR1 MGHRA, CDR2 YSYEKL. This CDR3 contains 18 residues. Deletions cut 4 bases from V and 3 bases from J, with 24 bases between.

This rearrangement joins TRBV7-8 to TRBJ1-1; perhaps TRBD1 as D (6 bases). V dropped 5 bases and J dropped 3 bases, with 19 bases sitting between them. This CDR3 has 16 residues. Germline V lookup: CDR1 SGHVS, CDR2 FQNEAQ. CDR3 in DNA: TGTGCCAGCAGCCCGCCATCGGGGGGGCCCGACACTGAAGCTTTCTTT. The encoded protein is CASSPPSGGPDTEAFF.

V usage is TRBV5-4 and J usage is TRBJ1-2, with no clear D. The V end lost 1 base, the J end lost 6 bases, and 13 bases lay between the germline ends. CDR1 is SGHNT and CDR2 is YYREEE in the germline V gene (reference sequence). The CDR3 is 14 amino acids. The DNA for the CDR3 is TGTGCCAGCAGCTTGAGGGAGGGAGGGCATGGCTACACCTTC. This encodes CASSLREGGHGYTF.

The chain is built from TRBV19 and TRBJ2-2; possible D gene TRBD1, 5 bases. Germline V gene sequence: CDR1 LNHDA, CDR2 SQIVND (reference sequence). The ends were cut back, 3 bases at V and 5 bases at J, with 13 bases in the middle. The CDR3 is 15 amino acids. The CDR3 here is CASSILTGGTGELFF. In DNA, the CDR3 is TGTGCCAGTAGTATTTTAACAGGTGGAACCGGGGAGCTGTTTTTT.

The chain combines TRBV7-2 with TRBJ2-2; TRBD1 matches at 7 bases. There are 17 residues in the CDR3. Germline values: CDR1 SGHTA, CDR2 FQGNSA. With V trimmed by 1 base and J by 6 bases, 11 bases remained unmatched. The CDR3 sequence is CASSLGGGPGTAGELFF. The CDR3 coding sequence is TGTGCCAGCAGCTTAGGAGGGGGCCCGGGGACCGCCGGGGAGCTGTTTTTT.

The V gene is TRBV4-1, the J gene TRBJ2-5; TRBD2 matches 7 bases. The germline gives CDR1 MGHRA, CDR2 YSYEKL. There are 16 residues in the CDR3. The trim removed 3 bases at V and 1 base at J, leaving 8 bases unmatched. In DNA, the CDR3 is TGCGCCAGCAGCCACAATAGCGGGTCTATCCAAGAGACCCAGTACTTC. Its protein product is CASSHNSGSIQETQYF.

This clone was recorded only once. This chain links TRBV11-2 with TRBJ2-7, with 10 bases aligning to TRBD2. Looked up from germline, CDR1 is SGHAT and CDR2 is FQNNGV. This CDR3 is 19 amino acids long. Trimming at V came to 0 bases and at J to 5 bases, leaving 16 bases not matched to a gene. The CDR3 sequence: CASSLEVNGWLAGVNEQYF. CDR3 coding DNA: TGTGCCAGCAGCTTAGAGGTGAACGGTTGGCTAGCGGGAGTGAACGAGCAGTACTTC.

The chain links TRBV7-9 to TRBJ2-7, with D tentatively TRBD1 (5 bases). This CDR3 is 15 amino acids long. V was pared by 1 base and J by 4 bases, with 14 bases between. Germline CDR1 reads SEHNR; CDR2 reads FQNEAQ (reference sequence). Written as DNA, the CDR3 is TGTGCCAGCAGCTTAGGGTCAGGGCCCGGTTACGAGCAGTACTTC. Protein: CASSLGSGPGYEQYF.

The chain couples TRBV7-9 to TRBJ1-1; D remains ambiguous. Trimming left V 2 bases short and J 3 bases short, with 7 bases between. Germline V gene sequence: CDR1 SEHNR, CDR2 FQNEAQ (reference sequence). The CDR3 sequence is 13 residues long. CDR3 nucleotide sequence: TGTGCCAGCAGCTTAACACAGTACACTGAAGCTTTCTTT. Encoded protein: CASSLTQYTEAFF.

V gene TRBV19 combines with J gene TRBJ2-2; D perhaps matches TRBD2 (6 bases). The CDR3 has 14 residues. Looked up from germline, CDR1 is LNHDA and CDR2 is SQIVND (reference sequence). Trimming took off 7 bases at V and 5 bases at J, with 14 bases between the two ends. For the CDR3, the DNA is TGTGCCAGTAAGACCCTGGAGGGGACCGGGGAGCTGTTTTTT. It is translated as CASKTLEGTGELFF.

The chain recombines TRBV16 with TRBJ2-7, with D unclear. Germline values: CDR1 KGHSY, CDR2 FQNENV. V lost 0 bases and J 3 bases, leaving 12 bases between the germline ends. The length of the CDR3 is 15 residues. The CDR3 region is CASSQSPGGSYEQYF. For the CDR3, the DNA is TGTGCCAGCAGCCAATCTCCGGGCGGAAGCTACGAGCAGTACTTC.

CDR3 DNA: TGTGCCAGCAGCCCTTGGACAACCATCGATCAGCCCCAGCATTTT. It encodes CASSPWTTIDQPQHF. This chain uses TRBV7-8 with TRBJ1-5; possible D gene TRBD1, 5 bases. Germline CDR1 and CDR2: SGHVS and FQNEAQ. There are 15 residues in the CDR3. Deletions cut 5 bases from V and 5 bases from J, with 16 bases between.

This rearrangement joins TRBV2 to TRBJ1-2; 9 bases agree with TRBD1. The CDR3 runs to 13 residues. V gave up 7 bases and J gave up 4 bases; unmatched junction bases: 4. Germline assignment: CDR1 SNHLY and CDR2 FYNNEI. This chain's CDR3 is CASKGDRAYGYTF. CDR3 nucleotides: TGTGCCAGCAAAGGGGACAGGGCCTATGGCTACACCTTC. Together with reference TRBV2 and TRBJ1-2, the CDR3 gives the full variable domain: EPEVTQTPSHQVTQMGQEVILRCVPISNHLYFYWYRQILGQKVEFLVSFYNNEISEKSEIFDDQFSVERPDGSNFTLKIRSTKLEDSAMYFCASKGDRAYGYTFGSGTRLTVV.

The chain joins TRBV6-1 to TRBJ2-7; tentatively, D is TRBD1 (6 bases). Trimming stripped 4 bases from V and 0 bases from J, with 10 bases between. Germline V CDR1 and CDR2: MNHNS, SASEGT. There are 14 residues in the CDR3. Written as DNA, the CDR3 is TGTGCCAGCAGTGTCCGGGACAACTCCTACGAGCAGTACTTC. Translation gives CASSVRDNSYEQYF.

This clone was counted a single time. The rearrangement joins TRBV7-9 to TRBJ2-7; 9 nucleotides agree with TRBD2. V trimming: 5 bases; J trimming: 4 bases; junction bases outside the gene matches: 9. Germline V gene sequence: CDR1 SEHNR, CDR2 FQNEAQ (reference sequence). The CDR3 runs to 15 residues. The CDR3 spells CASSHVSGSRYEQYF. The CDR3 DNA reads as TGTGCCAGCAGCCACGTTAGCGGGAGTCGGTACGAGCAGTACTTC. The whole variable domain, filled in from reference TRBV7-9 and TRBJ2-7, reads DTGVSQNPRHKITKRGQNVTFRCDPISEHNRLYWYRQTLGQGPEFLTYFQNEAQLEKSRLLSDRFSAERPKGSFSTLEIQRTEQGDSAMYLCASSHVSGSRYEQYFGPGTRLTVT.

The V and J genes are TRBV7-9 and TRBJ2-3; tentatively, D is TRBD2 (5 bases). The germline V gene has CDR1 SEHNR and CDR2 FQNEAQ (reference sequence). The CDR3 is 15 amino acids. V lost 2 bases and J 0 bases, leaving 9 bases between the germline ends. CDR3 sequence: CASSLSGSSTDTQYF. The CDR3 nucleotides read TGTGCCAGCAGCTTAAGCGGCAGCAGCACAGATACGCAGTATTTT.

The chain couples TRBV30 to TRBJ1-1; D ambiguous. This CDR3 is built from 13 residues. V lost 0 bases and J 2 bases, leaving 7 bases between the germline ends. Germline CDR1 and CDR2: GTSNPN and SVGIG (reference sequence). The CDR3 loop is CAWSVSENTEAFF. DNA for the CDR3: TGTGCCTGGAGTGTAAGTGAAAACACTGAAGCTTTCTTT.

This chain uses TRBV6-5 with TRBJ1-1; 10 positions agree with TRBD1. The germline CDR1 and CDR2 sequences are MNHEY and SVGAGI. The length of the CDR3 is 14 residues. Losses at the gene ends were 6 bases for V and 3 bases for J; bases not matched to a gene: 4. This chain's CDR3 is CASSGQGGDTEAFF. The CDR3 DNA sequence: TGTGCCAGCAGCGGACAGGGGGGGGACACTGAAGCTTTCTTT.

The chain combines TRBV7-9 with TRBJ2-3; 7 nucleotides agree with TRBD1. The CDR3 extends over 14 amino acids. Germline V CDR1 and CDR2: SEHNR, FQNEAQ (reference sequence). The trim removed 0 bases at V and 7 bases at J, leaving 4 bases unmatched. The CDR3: CASSLAGQSNTQYF. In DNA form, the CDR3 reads TGTGCCAGCAGCTTAGCGGGACAGTCTAATACGCAGTATTTT. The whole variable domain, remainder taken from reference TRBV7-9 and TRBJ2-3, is DTGVSQNPRHKITKRGQNVTFRCDPISEHNRLYWYRQTLGQGPEFLTYFQNEAQLEKSRLLSDRFSAERPKGSFSTLEIQRTEQGDSAMYLCASSLAGQSNTQYFGPGTRLTVL.

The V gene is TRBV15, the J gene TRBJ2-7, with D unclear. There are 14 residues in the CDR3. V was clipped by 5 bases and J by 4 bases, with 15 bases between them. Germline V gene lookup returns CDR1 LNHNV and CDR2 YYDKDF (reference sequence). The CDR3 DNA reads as TGTGCCACCAGCTTAGCCGGAGAAACGTACGAGCAGTACTTC. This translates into CATSLAGETYEQYF. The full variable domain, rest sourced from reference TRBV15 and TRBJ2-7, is DAMVIQNPRYQVTQFGKPVTLSCSQTLNHNVMYWYQQKSSQAPKLLFHYYDKDFNNEADTPDNFQSRRPNTSFCFLDIRSPGLGDTAMYLCATSLAGETYEQYFGPGTRLTVT.

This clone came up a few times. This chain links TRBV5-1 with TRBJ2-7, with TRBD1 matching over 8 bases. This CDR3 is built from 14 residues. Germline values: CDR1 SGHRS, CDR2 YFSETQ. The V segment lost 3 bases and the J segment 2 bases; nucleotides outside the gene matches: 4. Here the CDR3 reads CASSSTQGAYEQYF. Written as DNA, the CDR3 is TGCGCCAGCAGCTCCACACAGGGGGCCTACGAGCAGTACTTC.

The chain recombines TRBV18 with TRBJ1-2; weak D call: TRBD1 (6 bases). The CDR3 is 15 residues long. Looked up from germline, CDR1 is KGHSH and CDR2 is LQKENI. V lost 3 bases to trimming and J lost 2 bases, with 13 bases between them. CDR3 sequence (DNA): TGTGCCAGCTCACCCGGTCCGGGGGCAAACTATGGCTACACCTTC. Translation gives CASSPGPGANYGYTF.